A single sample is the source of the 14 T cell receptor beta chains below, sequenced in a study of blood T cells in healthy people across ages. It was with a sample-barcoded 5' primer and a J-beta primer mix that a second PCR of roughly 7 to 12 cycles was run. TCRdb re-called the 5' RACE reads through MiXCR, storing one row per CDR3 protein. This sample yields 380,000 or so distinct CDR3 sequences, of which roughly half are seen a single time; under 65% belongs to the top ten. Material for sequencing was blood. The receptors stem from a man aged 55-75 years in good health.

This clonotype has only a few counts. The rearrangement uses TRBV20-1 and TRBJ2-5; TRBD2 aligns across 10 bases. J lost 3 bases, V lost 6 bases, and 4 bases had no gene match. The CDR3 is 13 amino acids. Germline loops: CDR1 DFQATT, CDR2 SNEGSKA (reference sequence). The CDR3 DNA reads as TGCAGTGCGCCAGCGGGGGGGAAAGAGACCCAGTACTTC. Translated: CSAPAGGKETQYF.

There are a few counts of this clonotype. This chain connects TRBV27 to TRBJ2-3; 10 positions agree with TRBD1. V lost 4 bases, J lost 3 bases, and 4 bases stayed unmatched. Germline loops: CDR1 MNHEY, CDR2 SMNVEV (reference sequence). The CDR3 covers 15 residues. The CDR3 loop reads CASSYGQGGTDTQYF. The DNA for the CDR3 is TGTGCCAGCAGTTATGGACAGGGGGGAACAGATACGCAGTATTTT.

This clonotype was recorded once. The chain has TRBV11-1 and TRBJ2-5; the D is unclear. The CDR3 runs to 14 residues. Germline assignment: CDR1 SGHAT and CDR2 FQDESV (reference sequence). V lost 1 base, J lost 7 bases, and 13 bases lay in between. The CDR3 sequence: CASSLEGNLGTQYF. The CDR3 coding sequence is TGTGCCAGCAGCTTAGAAGGAAACTTGGGGACCCAGTACTTC.

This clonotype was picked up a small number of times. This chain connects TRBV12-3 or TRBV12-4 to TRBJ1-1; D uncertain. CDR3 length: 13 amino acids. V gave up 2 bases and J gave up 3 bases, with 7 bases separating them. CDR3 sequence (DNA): TGTGCCAGCAGTTTACAGAAGGACACTGAAGCTTTCTTT. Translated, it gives CASSLQKDTEAFF.

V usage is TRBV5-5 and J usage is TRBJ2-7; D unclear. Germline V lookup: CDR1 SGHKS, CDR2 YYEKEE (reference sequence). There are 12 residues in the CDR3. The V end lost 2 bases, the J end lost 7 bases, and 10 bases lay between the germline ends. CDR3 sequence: CASSFLGEEQYF. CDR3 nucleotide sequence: TGTGCCAGCAGCTTTCTTGGGGAAGAGCAGTACTTC. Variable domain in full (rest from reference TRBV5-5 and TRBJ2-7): DAGVTQSPTHLIKTRGQQVTLRCSPISGHKSVSWYQQVLGQGPQFIFQYYEKEERGRGNFPDRFSARQFPNYSSELNVNALLLGDSALYLCASSFLGEEQYFGPGTRLTVT.

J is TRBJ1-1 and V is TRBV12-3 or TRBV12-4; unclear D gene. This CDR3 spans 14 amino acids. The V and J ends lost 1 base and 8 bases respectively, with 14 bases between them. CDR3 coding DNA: TGTGCCAGCAGTTTAGAGGTTTCAGCCCCAGAAGCTTTCTTT. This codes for CASSLEVSAPEAFF.

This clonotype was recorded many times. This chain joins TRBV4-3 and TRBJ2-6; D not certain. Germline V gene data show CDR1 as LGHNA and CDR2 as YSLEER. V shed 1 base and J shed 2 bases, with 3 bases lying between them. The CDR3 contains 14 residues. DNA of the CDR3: TGCGCCAGCAGCCAAGCAGCTGGGGCCAACGTCCTGACTTTC. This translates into CASSQAAGANVLTF.

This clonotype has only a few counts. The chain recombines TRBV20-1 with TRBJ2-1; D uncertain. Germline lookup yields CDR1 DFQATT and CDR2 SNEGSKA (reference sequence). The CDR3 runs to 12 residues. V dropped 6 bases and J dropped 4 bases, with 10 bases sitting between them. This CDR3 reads CSAQQTYNEQFF. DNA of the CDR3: TGCAGTGCACAACAAACTTACAATGAGCAGTTCTTC.

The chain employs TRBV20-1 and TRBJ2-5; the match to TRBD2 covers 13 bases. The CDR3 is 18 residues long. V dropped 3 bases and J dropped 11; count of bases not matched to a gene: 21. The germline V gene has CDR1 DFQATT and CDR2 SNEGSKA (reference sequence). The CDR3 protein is CSARATSGGAAGRNGQYF. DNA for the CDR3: TGCAGTGCTAGGGCAACTAGCGGGGGGGCCGCGGGGAGGAATGGGCAGTACTTC.

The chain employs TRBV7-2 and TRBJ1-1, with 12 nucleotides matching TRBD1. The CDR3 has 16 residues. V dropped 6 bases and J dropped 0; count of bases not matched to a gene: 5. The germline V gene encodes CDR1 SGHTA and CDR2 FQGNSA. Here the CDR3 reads CASRAGTGGMNTEAFF. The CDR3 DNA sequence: TGTGCCAGCAGAGCCGGGACAGGGGGCATGAACACTGAAGCTTTCTTT.

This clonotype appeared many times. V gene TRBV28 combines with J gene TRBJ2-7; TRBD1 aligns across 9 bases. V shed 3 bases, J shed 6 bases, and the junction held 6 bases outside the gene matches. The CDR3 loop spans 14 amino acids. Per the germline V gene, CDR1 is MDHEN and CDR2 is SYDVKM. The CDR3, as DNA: TGTGCCAGCAGTTTGGGGACAGGGAGGCTCGAGCAGTACTTC. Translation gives CASSLGTGRLEQYF. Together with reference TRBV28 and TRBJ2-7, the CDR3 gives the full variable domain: DVKVTQSSRYLVKRTGEKVFLECVQDMDHENMFWYRQDPGLGLRLIYFSYDVKMKEKGDIPEGYSVSREKKERFSLILESASTNQTSMYLCASSLGTGRLEQYFGPGTRLTVT.

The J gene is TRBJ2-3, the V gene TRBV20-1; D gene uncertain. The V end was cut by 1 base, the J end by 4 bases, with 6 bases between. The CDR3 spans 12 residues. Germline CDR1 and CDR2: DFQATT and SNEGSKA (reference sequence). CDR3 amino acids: CSARVQPDTQYF. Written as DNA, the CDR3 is TGCAGTGCTAGAGTACAGCCAGATACGCAGTATTTT.

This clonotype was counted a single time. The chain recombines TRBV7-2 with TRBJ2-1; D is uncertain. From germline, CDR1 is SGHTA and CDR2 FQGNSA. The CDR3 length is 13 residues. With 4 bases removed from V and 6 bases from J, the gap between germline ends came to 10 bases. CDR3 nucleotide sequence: TGTGCCAGCAGCTGGGATACGGTCAATGAGCAGTTCTTC. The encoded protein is CASSWDTVNEQFF. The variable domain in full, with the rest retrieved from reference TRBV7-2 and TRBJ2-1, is GAGVSQSPSNKVTEKGKDVELRCDPISGHTALYWYRQSLGQGLEFLIYFQGNSAPDKSGLPSDRFSAERTGGSVSTLTIQRTQQEDSAVYLCASSWDTVNEQFFGPGTRLTVL.

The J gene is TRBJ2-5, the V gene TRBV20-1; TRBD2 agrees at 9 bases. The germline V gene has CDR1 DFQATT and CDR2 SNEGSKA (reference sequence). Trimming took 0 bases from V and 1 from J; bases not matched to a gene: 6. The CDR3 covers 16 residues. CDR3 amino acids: CSARDGLAGPQETQYF. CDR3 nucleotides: TGCAGTGCTAGAGATGGGCTAGCGGGGCCCCAAGAGACCCAGTACTTC.